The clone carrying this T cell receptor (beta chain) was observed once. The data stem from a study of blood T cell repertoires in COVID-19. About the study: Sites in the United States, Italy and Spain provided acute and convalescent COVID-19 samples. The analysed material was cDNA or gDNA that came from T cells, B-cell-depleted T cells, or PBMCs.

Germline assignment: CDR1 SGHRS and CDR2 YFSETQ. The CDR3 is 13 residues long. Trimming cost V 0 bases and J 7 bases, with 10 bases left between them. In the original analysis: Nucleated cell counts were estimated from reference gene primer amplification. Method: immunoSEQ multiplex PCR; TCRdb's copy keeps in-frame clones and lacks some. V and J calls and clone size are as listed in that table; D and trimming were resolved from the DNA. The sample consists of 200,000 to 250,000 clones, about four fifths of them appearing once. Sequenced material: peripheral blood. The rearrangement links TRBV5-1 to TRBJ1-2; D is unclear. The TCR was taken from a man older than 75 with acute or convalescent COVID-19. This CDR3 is CASSLAQAGGYTF. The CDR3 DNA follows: TGCGCCAGCAGCTTGGCCCAGGCAGGTGGCTACACCTTC.